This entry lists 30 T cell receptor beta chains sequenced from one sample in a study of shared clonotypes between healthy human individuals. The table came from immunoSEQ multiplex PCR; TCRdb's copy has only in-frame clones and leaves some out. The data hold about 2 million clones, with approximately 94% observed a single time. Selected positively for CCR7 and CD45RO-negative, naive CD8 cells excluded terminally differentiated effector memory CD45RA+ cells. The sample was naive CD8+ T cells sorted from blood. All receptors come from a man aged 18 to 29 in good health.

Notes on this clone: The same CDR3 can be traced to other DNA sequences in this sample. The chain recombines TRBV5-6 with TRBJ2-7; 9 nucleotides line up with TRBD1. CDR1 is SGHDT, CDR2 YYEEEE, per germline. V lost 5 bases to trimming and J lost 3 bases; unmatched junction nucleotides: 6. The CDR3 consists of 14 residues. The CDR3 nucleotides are TGTGCCAGCAGTCCCGGGACAGGGTACTACGAGCAGTACTTC. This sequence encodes CASSPGTGYYEQYF.

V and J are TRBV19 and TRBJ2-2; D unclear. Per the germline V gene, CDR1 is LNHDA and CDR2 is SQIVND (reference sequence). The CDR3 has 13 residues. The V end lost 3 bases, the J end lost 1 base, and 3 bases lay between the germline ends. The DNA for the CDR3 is TGTGCCAGTAGTATGTGGAACACCGGGGAGCTGTTTTTT. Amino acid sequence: CASSMWNTGELFF.

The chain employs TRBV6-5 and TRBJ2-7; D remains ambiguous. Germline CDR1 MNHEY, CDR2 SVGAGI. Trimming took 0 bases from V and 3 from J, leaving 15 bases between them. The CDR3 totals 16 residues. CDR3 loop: CASSYSSVGYNYEQYF. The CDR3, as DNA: TGTGCCAGCAGTTACTCGTCTGTTGGGTACAACTACGAGCAGTACTTC.

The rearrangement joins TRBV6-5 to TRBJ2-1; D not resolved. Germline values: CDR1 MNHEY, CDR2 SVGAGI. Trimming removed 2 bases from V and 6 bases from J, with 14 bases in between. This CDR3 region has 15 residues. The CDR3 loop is CASSYVSAFGNEQFF. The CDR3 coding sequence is TGTGCCAGCAGTTACGTGAGTGCCTTTGGCAATGAGCAGTTCTTC.

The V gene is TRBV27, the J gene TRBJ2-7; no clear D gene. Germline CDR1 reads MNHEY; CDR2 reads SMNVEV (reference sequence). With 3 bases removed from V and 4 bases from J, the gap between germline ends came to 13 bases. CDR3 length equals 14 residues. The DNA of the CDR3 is TGTGCCAGCAGTTTTTTAGATTCGATGTACGAGCAGTACTTC. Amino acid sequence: CASSFLDSMYEQYF.

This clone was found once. CDR3 sequence: CASSEIPYEQYF. CDR3 bases: TGCGCCAGCAGTGAGATTCCCTACGAGCAGTACTTC. The V and J genes are TRBV10-2 and TRBJ2-7; D remains ambiguous. Trimming cost V 2 bases and J 2 bases, with 4 bases left between them. Germline V gene lookup returns CDR1 WSHSY and CDR2 SAAADI. The CDR3 runs to 12 residues.

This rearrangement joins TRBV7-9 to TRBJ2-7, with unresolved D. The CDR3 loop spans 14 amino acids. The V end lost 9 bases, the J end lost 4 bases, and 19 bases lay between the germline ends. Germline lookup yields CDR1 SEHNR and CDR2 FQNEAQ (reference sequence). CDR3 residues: CASRPVTVGYEQYF. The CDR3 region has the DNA TGTGCCAGTCGCCCAGTAACCGTCGGATACGAGCAGTACTTC.

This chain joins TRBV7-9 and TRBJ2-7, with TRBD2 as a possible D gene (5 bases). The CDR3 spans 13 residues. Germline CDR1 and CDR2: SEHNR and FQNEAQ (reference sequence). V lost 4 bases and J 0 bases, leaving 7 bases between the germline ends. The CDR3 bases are TGTGCCAGCAGCTCAGCGGACTCCTACGAGCAGTACTTC. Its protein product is CASSSADSYEQYF.

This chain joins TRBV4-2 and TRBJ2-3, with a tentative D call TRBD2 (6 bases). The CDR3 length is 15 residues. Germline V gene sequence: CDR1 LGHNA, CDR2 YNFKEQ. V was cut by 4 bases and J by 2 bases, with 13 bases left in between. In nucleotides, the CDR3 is TGTGCCAGCAGCCCCGGGTTAGCGGACACAGATACGCAGTATTTT. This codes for CASSPGLADTDTQYF.

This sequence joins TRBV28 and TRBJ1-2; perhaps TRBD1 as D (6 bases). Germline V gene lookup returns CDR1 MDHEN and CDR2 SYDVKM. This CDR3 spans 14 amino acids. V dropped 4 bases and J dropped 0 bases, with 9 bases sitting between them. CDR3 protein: CASSWRGANYGYTF. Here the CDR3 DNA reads TGTGCCAGCAGTTGGAGGGGGGCTAACTATGGCTACACCTTC.

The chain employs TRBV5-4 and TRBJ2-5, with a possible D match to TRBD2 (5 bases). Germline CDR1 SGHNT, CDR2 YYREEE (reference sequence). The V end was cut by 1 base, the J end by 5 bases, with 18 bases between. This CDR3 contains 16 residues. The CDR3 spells CASSLFSVQPRETQYF. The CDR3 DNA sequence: TGTGCCAGCAGCTTGTTTAGCGTCCAACCGAGGGAGACCCAGTACTTC.

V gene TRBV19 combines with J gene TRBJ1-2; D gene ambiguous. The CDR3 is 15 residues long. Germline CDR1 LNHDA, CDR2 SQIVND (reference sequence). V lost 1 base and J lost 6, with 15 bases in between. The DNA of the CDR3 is TGTGCCAGTAGTATAGTTTCTTTGGGCGGAAATGGCTACACCTTC. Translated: CASSIVSLGGNGYTF. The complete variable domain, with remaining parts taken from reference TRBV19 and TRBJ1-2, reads DGGITQSPKYLFRKEGQNVTLSCEQNLNHDAMYWYRQDPGQGLRLIYYSQIVNDFQKGDIAEGYSVSREKKESFPLTVTSAQKNPTAFYLCASSIVSLGGNGYTFGSGTRLTVV.

This chain's CDR3 is CSVAPGQSYEQYF. In DNA, the CDR3 is TGCAGCGTTGCTCCGGGACAATCCTACGAGCAGTACTTC. V gene TRBV29-1 combines with J gene TRBJ2-7; the D gene is possibly TRBD1 (6 bases). CDR1 is SQVTM and CDR2 is ANQGSEA in the germline V gene. Trimming took 4 bases from V and 1 from J, leaving 11 bases between them. The CDR3 loop spans 13 amino acids.

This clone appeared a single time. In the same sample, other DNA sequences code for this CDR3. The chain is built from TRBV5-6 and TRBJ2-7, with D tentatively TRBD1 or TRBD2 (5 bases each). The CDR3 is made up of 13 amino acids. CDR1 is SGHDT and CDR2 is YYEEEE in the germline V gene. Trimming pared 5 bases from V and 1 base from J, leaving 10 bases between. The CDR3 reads CASSWDRSYEQYF. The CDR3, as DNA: TGTGCCAGCAGTTGGGACCGATCCTACGAGCAGTACTTC.

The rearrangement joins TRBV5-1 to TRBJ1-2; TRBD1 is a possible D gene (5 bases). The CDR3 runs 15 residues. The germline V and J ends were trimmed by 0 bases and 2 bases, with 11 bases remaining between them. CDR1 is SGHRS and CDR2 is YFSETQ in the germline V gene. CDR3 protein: CASSLGRAGNYGYTF. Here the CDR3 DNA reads TGCGCCAGCAGCTTGGGTCGGGCAGGGAACTATGGCTACACCTTC.

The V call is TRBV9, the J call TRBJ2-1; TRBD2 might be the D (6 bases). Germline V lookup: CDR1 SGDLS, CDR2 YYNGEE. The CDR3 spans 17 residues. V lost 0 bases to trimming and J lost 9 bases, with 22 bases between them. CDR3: CASSVGGGGRLAPEQFF. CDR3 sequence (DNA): TGTGCCAGCAGCGTAGGGGGAGGCGGGCGCTTAGCCCCTGAGCAGTTCTTC.

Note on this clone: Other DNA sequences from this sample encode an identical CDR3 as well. CDR3 DNA: TGTGCCAGCAGCCAAGTCTCCGGGGAGCTGTTTTTT. Its protein product is CASSQVSGELFF. The rearrangement uses TRBV4-2 and TRBJ2-2; D unresolved. V was clipped by 1 base and J by 6 bases, with 3 bases between them. The CDR3 totals 12 residues. Germline-derived CDR1 and CDR2 are LGHNA and YNFKEQ.

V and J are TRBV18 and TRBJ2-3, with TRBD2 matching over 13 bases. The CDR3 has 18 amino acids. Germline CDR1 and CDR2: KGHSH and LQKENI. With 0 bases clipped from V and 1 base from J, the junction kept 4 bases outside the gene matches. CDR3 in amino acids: CASSPPKGLAGGTDTQYF. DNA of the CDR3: TGTGCCAGCTCACCACCCAAAGGACTAGCGGGGGGCACAGATACGCAGTATTTT.

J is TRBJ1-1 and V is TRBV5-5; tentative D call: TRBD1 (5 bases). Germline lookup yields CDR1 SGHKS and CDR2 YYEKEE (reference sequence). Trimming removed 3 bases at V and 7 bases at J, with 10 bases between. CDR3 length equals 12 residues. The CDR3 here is CASSWQGNEAFF. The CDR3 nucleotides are TGTGCCAGCAGCTGGCAGGGAAATGAAGCTTTCTTT.

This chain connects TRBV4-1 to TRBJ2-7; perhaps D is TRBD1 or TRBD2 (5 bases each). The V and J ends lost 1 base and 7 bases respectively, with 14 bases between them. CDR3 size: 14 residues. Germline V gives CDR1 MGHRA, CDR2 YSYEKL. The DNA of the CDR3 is TGCGCCAGCAGCCAAGGTGGGGGTTGGGGAGAGCAGTACTTC. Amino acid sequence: CASSQGGGWGEQYF.

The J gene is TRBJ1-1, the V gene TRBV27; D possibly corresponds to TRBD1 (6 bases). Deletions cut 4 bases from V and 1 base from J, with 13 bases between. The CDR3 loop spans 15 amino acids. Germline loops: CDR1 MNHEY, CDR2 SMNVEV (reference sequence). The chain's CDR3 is CASSSMTGGNTEAFF. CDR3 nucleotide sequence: TGTGCCAGCAGTTCTATGACAGGCGGGAACACTGAAGCTTTCTTT.

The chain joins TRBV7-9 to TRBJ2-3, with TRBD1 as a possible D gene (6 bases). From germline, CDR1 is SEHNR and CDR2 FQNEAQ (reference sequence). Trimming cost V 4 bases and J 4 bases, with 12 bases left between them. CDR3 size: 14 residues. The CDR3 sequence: CASSSRGQPDTQYF. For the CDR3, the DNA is TGTGCCAGCAGCTCCAGGGGCCAGCCAGATACGCAGTATTTT.

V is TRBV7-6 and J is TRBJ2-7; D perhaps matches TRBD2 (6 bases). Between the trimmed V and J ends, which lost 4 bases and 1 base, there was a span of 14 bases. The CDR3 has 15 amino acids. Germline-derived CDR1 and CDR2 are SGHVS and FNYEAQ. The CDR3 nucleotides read TGTGCCAGCAGCTCCCCGTCCCGGGGGTCCTACGAGCAGTACTTC. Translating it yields CASSSPSRGSYEQYF.

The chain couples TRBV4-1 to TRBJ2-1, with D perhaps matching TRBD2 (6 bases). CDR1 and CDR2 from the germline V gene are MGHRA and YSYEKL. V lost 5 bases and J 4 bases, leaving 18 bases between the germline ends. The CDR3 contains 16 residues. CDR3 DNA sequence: TGCGCCAGCAGCTTCTACCTACGGGAGTGGTACAATGAGCAGTTCTTC. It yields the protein CASSFYLREWYNEQFF.

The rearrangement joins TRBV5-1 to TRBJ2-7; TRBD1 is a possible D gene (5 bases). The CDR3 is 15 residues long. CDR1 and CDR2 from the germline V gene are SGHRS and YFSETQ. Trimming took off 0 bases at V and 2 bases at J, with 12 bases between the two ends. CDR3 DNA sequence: TGCGCCAGCAGCTTGGGTGGACATTCGACCTACGAGCAGTACTTC. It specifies CASSLGGHSTYEQYF.

The CDR3 DNA sequence: TGTGCCAGCAGTTTCCCGGGGACAGGGATCTTTGAAGCTTTCTTT. Protein: CASSFPGTGIFEAFF. This rearrangement joins TRBV2 to TRBJ1-1, with TRBD1 identical over 9 bases. With 5 bases clipped from V and 7 bases from J, the junction kept 11 bases outside the gene matches. Germline CDR1 reads SNHLY; CDR2 reads FYNNEI. This CDR3 has 15 residues.

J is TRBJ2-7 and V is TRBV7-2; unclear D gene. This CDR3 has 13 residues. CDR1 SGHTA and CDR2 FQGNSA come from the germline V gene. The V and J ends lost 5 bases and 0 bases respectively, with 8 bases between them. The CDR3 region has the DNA TGTGCCAGCAGCGGGTTAGGCTCCTACGAGCAGTACTTC. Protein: CASSGLGSYEQYF. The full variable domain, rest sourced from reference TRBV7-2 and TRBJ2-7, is GAGVSQSPSNKVTEKGKDVELRCDPISGHTALYWYRQSLGQGLEFLIYFQGNSAPDKSGLPSDRFSAERTGGSVSTLTIQRTQQEDSAVYLCASSGLGSYEQYFGPGTRLTVT.

CDR3 DNA sequence: TGTGCCAGCAGCTCCCTGCCGGACGGAAACTACAATGAGCAGTTCTTC. Protein product: CASSSLPDGNYNEQFF. The rearrangement joins TRBV11-2 to TRBJ2-1; D gene ambiguous. Germline loops: CDR1 SGHAT, CDR2 FQNNGV. Trimming removed 4 bases from V and 3 bases from J, with 16 bases in between. This CDR3 spans 16 amino acids.

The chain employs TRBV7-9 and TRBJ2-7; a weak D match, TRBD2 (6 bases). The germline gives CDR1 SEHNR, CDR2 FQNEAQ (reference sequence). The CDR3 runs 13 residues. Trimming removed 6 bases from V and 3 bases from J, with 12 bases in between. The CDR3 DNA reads TGTGCCAGCAGGCCAGCGGGTAGCTACGAGCAGTACTTC. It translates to CASRPAGSYEQYF.

CDR3 nucleotides: TGTGCCAGTAGTATGGAGGGTGAAGCTTTCTTT. This translates into CASSMEGEAFF. The chain recombines TRBV19 with TRBJ1-1; D uncertain. Trimming stripped 3 bases from V and 7 bases from J, with 6 bases between. CDR3 length: 11 residues. Germline CDR1 and CDR2: LNHDA and SQIVND (reference sequence).